This is a list of T cell receptor beta chains from one sample in a study of blood T cell repertoires in COVID-19. Only in-frame clones appear in the TCRdb table, and some are missing; sequencing was by immunoSEQ multiplex PCR. This table has 200,000 to 250,000 clones, roughly 84% appearing once. The specimen was peripheral blood. The receptors come from a woman older than 75 with acute or convalescent COVID-19. Both conserved end residues are part of each CDR3. D genes are given only for firm matches. A row's size may be missing; if present it is once, few, many or a size class.

13	.	TRBV3-1/TRBV3-2	TRBJ2-7	TRBD2	TGTGCCAATCTTTACGGGACTAACTACGAGCAGTACTTC	CANLYGTNYEQYF
15	once	TRBV5-1	TRBJ2-5	TRBD1	TGCGCCAGCAGCTGGGGACAGGGGCAACGGGGGACCCAGTACTTC	CASSWGQGQRGTQYF
18	.	TRBV7-6	TRBJ2-2	TRBD2	TGTGCCAGCAGCCCGGTGGTAGCGGGTGGTGTGTACACCGGGGAGCTGTTTTTT	CASSPVVAGGVYTGELFF
17	once	TRBV27	TRBJ2-3	.	TGTGCCAGCAGTTTAGTGGGTTGGGGAGTAGGCACAGATACGCAGTATTTT	CASSLVGWGVGTDTQYF
15	.	TRBV5-1	TRBJ2-5	TRBD2	TGCGCCACCCGGACTAGCGGGGGATCTGAAGAGACCCAGTACTTC	CATRTSGGSEETQYF
16	.	TRBV2	TRBJ1-5	.	TGTGCCAGCAGTGAAGCCTCAGCGTATAGCAATCAGCCCCAGCATTTT	CASSEASAYSNQPQHF
13	.	TRBV19	TRBJ1-1	.	TGTGCCAGTAGCCCCTTGAGAACGGGGGAAGCTTTCTTT	CASSPLRTGEAFF
14	.	TRBV29-1	TRBJ2-1	TRBD1	TGCAGCGTCGGGACAGGGGGCCCCCTCAATGAGCAGTTCTTC	CSVGTGGPLNEQFF
12	.	TRBV11-3	TRBJ1-1	.	TGTGCCAGCAGCCTCGGACAGCCTGAAGCTTTCTTT	CASSLGQPEAFF
12	.	TRBV30	TRBJ2-7	.	TGTGCCTGGAGTACAGGGCCAGCACGGTTCCACTTC	CAWSTGPARFHF
12	.	TRBV4-3	TRBJ2-3	.	TGCGCCAGCGCTCGGGGGACAGATACGCAGTATTTT	CASARGTDTQYF
13	once	TRBV11-3	TRBJ1-1	.	TGTGCCAGCAGCTTTTCGGGAAACACTGAAGCTTTCTTT	CASSFSGNTEAFF
11	.	TRBV7-9	TRBJ1-1	.	TGTGCCAGCAGCGCGGACAGATCAGCTTTCTTT	CASSADRSAFF
15	few	TRBV23-1	TRBJ1-5	TRBD1	TGCGCCAGCAGTCAATGGGACAGTACCAATCAGCCCCAGCATTTT	CASSQWDSTNQPQHF
15	.	TRBV6-1	TRBJ1-5	.	TGTGCCAGCAGTGAGGCTTGGGGCGCGGGGCAGCCCCAGCATTTT	CASSEAWGAGQPQHF
13	.	TRBV5-4	TRBJ1-2	TRBD1	TGTGCCAGCAGACTGACAGGGGGCGGAGGCTACACCTTC	CASRLTGGGGYTF
15	.	TRBV19	TRBJ1-1	.	TGTGCCAGTAGTATAGATCTAGTGCGGGGCACTGAAGCTTTCTTT	CASSIDLVRGTEAFF
15	.	TRBV7-3	TRBJ2-3	TRBD1	TGTGCCAGCAGCTTAACCAGGACAGGCCCAGATACGCAGTATTTT	CASSLTRTGPDTQYF
15	.	TRBV6-5	TRBJ1-5	TRBD1	TGTGCCAGCAGGACAGGGGACCGGTCCAATCAGCCCCAGCATTTT	CASRTGDRSNQPQHF
18	.	TRBV6-1	TRBJ2-3	TRBD2	TGTGCCAGCAGTGAACAAGCGGGTCTAGCGGGACGCACAGATACGCAGTATTTT	CASSEQAGLAGRTDTQYF
14	.	TRBV7-9	TRBJ1-2	.	TGTGCCAGCAACCTACAGAGCATCGAATATGGCTACACCTTC	CASNLQSIEYGYTF
13	few	TRBV6-6	TRBJ1-2	TRBD1	TGTGCCAGCAATACAGGGGAGGCCTATGGCTACACCTTC	CASNTGEAYGYTF
15	.	TRBV3-1/TRBV3-2	TRBJ2-3	TRBD2	TGTGCCAGCAGCCCCAGCGGGGGAAGCACAGATACGCAGTATTTT	CASSPSGGSTDTQYF
14	few	TRBV19	TRBJ1-1	.	TGTGCCAGTAGTGACTGGACAGCGAACACTGAAGCTTTCTTT	CASSDWTANTEAFF
15	.	TRBV19	TRBJ1-1	.	TGTGCCACCCAAACCAATCGCGACAGGAACACTGAAGCTTTCTTT	CATQTNRDRNTEAFF
16	.	TRBV6-6	TRBJ1-2	.	TGTGCCAGCACCACCCAGGGCCAGGGAATCATTTGGAGATACACCTTC	CASTTQGQGIIWRYTF
12	.	TRBV12-3/TRBV12-4	TRBJ1-2	TRBD1	TGTGCCAGCAGACGGACAGGGGAAGGCTACACCTTC	CASRRTGEGYTF
14	few	TRBV3-1/TRBV3-2	TRBJ1-5	TRBD1	TGTGCCAGCAGCCCTGGGACAGGGGAACAGCCCCAGCATTTT	CASSPGTGEQPQHF